The 21 T cell receptor beta chains below all came from one sample that was sequenced in a study of blood T cell repertoires in COVID-19 (dated by TCRdb to the early 2020s). The protocol used for the library was the immunoSEQ multiplex PCR assay. Entries here come from immuneACCESS through TCRdb and include only in-frame sequences with V and J called. Some clones fail to appear in such tables; in the studies checked, an unresolved V gene covers under half of the shortfall, and the cause of the remainder is unknown. The sample table shows fewer than 500,000 clones, and 70% to 90% are seen once. The top ten clones comprise under 1.5% of the sample. Sequenced material: peripheral blood. The receptors were gathered from a woman in her twenties or thirties with active or convalescent COVID-19.

The genes are TRBV6-5 and TRBJ2-1, with D possibly being TRBD2 (6 bases). This CDR3 is 16 amino acids long. From germline, CDR1 is MNHEY and CDR2 SVGAGI. The germline V and J ends were trimmed by 2 bases and 5 bases, with 16 bases remaining between them. CDR3 DNA: TGTGCCAGCAGTTACGTCTCACCGGCTAGCGACAATGAGCAGTTCTTC. Translated, it gives CASSYVSPASDNEQFF.

This clone showed up just a few times. Other nucleotide sequences from this sample produce the same CDR3. The V call is TRBV5-1, the J call TRBJ2-1; D is ambiguous. CDR3 length: 15 amino acids. V shed 0 bases and J shed 0 bases, with 7 bases lying between them. Germline V CDR1 and CDR2: SGHRS, YFSETQ. The CDR3 reads CASSLGESSYNEQFF. The CDR3 coding sequence is TGCGCCAGCAGCTTGGGCGAGAGCTCCTACAATGAGCAGTTCTTC. Full variable domain (outside the CDR3, taken from reference TRBV5-1 and TRBJ2-1): KAGVTQTPRYLIKTRGQQVTLSCSPISGHRSVSWYQQTPGQGLQFLFEYFSETQRNKGNFPGRFSGRQFSNSRSEMNVSTLELGDSALYLCASSLGESSYNEQFFGPGTRLTVL.

This chain links TRBV5-1 with TRBJ2-6; D is possibly TRBD1 (6 bases). CDR3 size: 18 residues. Trimming took off 4 bases at V and 0 bases at J, with 17 bases between the two ends. Germline CDR1 reads SGHRS; CDR2 reads YFSETQ. The CDR3 loop reads CASSESAGVYSGANVLTF. DNA of the CDR3: TGCGCCAGCAGCGAATCGGCAGGGGTCTACTCTGGGGCCAACGTCCTGACTTTC.

This chain joins TRBV2 and TRBJ2-3; no definite D call. The ends were cut back, 5 bases at V and 2 bases at J, with 8 bases in the middle. This CDR3 is built from 13 residues. Germline assignment: CDR1 SNHLY and CDR2 FYNNEI. The CDR3 sequence is CASSKTSTDTQYF. The CDR3 DNA is TGTGCCAGCAGTAAGACTTCCACAGATACGCAGTATTTT.

V usage is TRBV29-1 and J usage is TRBJ1-1; weak D call: TRBD1 (5 bases). V lost 1 base and J lost 4, with 13 bases in between. In germline, CDR1 is SQVTM, CDR2 ANQGSEA. The CDR3 runs to 14 residues. The CDR3: CSVEGGVGPTEAFF. In DNA form, the CDR3 reads TGCAGCGTTGAAGGGGGCGTGGGGCCCACTGAAGCTTTCTTT.

The chain combines TRBV2 with TRBJ2-7, with 10 bases matching TRBD2. After removal of 6 bases from V and 6 bases from J, the junction contained 20 bases not matched to a gene. CDR1 and CDR2 from the germline V gene are SNHLY and FYNNEI. The CDR3 spans 18 residues. The CDR3, as DNA: TGTGCCAGCAGCGTACCTAGGACTGATAGCGGGAGGTTAGGCGAGCAGTACTTC. Encoded protein: CASSVPRTDSGRLGEQYF. The full variable domain, in which reference TRBV2 and TRBJ2-7 provide the parts outside the CDR3, is EPEVTQTPSHQVTQMGQEVILRCVPISNHLYFYWYRQILGQKVEFLVSFYNNEISEKSEIFDDQFSVERPDGSNFTLKIRSTKLEDSAMYFCASSVPRTDSGRLGEQYFGPGTRLTVT.

CDR3 sequence: CASSFASGGSSYEQYF. The DNA of the CDR3 is TGTGCCAGCAGCTTTGCGTCGGGAGGGAGCTCCTACGAGCAGTACTTC. The rearrangement joins TRBV7-2 to TRBJ2-7, with 8 bases matching TRBD2. The CDR3 spans 16 residues. Losses at the gene ends were 3 bases for V and 0 bases for J; bases not matched to a gene: 7. CDR1 SGHTA and CDR2 FQGNSA come from the germline V gene. The full variable domain, with the rest looked up from reference TRBV7-2 and TRBJ2-7, is GAGVSQSPSNKVTEKGKDVELRCDPISGHTALYWYRQSLGQGLEFLIYFQGNSAPDKSGLPSDRFSAERTGGSVSTLTIQRTQQEDSAVYLCASSFASGGSSYEQYFGPGTRLTVT.

J is TRBJ2-7 and V is TRBV4-2; D ambiguous. The CDR3 extends over 15 amino acids. With 0 bases removed from V and 5 bases from J, the gap between germline ends came to 14 bases. The germline CDR1 and CDR2 sequences are LGHNA and YNFKEQ. CDR3 loop: CASSQDLSTGDEQYF. CDR3 in DNA: TGTGCCAGCAGCCAAGATTTGTCTACCGGTGACGAGCAGTACTTC.

The V gene is TRBV27, the J gene TRBJ1-6; 9 positions match TRBD1. Per the germline V gene, CDR1 is MNHEY and CDR2 is SMNVEV (reference sequence). Losses at the gene ends were 5 bases for V and 5 bases for J; bases not matched to a gene: 4. The CDR3 sequence is 15 residues long. The CDR3: CASSPGDRDNSPLHF. CDR3 sequence (DNA): TGTGCCAGCAGTCCCGGGGACAGGGATAATTCACCCCTCCACTTT.

V usage is TRBV11-3 and J usage is TRBJ1-1, with 7 positions matching TRBD1. This CDR3 spans 13 amino acids. The V gene end was trimmed by 5 bases and the J gene end by 1 base; junction bases not matched to a gene: 1. Germline V CDR1 and CDR2: SGHNT, YENEEA. The CDR3 sequence is CASSPGGNTEAFF. CDR3 nucleotides: TGTGCCAGCAGCCCAGGGGGGAACACTGAAGCTTTCTTT.

The sample holds one count of this clone. The chain combines TRBV15 with TRBJ2-1; D gene unclear. The CDR3 is 11 residues long. The germline V gene has CDR1 LNHNV and CDR2 YYDKDF (reference sequence). The V end was cut by 4 bases, the J end by 7 bases, with 5 bases between. In DNA, the CDR3 is TGTGCCACCAGCACCCCGAATGAGCAGTTCTTC. As protein: CATSTPNEQFF.

This clone was detected a few times. The V call is TRBV14, the J call TRBJ1-3; a weak D match, TRBD1 (6 bases). This CDR3 is 16 amino acids long. Germline CDR1 reads SGHDN; CDR2 reads FVKESK. V shed 0 bases and J shed 8 bases, with 17 bases lying between them. This CDR3 is CASSQETTGLSHTIYF. The CDR3 DNA is TGTGCCAGCAGCCAAGAGACCACAGGGTTATCGCACACCATATATTTT.

The chain couples TRBV3-1 (or the pseudogene TRBV3-2) to TRBJ1-2, with 11 bases lining up with TRBD1. Germline lookup yields CDR1 LGHDT and CDR2 YNNKEL (reference sequence). The CDR3 has 13 amino acids. The V segment lost 0 bases and the J segment 14 bases; nucleotides outside the gene matches: 5. CDR3 region: CASSQDPGQGATF. In nucleotides, the CDR3 is TGTGCCAGCAGCCAAGATCCCGGACAGGGGGCTACCTTC.

A few counts support this clone. The chain is built from TRBV5-1 and TRBJ2-2; D remains unclear. Per the germline V gene, CDR1 is SGHRS and CDR2 is YFSETQ. V lost 0 bases to trimming and J lost 0 bases, with 6 bases between them. This CDR3 is 15 amino acids long. CDR3 residues: CASSLDTPNTGELFF. CDR3 nucleotides: TGCGCCAGCAGCTTGGACACCCCGAACACCGGGGAGCTGTTTTTT.

The rearrangement uses TRBV10-3 and TRBJ2-2, with 13 bases aligning to TRBD2. CDR1 and CDR2 (germline): ENHRY, SYGVKD. V lost 8 bases, J lost 7 bases, and 4 bases stayed unmatched. The CDR3 contains 14 residues. Written as DNA, the CDR3 is TGTGCCATCCGGACTAGCGGGGGATTCGGGGAGCTGTTTTTT. Protein sequence: CAIRTSGGFGELFF.

The chain has TRBV10-3 and TRBJ2-5; the D gene is possibly TRBD2 (5 bases). Looked up from germline, CDR1 is ENHRY and CDR2 is SYGVKD. Trimming cost V 4 bases and J 3 bases, with 9 bases left between them. The CDR3 sequence is 13 residues long. CDR3 loop: CAISGREKETQYF. Here the CDR3 DNA reads TGTGCCATCAGTGGCCGGGAAAAAGAGACCCAGTACTTC.

CDR3: CASSWSGTPNTEAFF. CDR3 in DNA: TGTGCCAGCAGTTGGTCCGGGACACCGAACACTGAAGCTTTCTTT. V is TRBV27 and J is TRBJ1-1; D perhaps matches TRBD1 (6 bases). CDR3 length equals 15 residues. Per germline, CDR1 MNHEY and CDR2 SMNVEV (reference sequence). V was shortened by 4 bases and J by 1 base, with 13 bases between the two germline ends.

The chain combines TRBV13 with TRBJ1-1, with a possible D match to TRBD1 (6 bases). This CDR3 region has 14 residues. V lost 0 bases and J 11 bases, leaving 16 bases between the germline ends. Per the germline V gene, CDR1 is PRHDT and CDR2 is FYEKMQ (reference sequence). The CDR3 is CASSLGAGAVAAFF. In DNA form, the CDR3 reads TGTGCCAGCAGCTTAGGTGCGGGGGCCGTTGCGGCTTTCTTT.

The CDR3 DNA follows: TGTGCCAGCAGCTGGAGGACAGGGCCTACAGATACGCAGTATTTT. Amino acid sequence: CASSWRTGPTDTQYF. The genes are TRBV7-9 and TRBJ2-3; TRBD1 aligns across 8 bases. CDR3 length equals 15 residues. The V segment lost 4 bases and the J segment 3 bases; nucleotides outside the gene matches: 6. In germline, CDR1 is SEHNR, CDR2 FQNEAQ (reference sequence).

J is TRBJ2-7 and V is TRBV4-2; 10 bases agree with TRBD2. CDR1 and CDR2 from the germline V gene are LGHNA and YNFKEQ. This CDR3 has 15 amino acids. J was trimmed by 2 bases and V by 2 bases; bases with no gene match: 3. CDR3 bases: TGTGCCAGCAGCCAACCGGGACTAGCGACCTACGAGCAGTACTTC. Its protein product is CASSQPGLATYEQYF.

The gene calls are TRBV2 and TRBJ1-6; D unresolved. The CDR3 sequence is 13 residues long. Trimming removed 1 base from V and 7 bases from J, with 5 bases in between. Germline V CDR1 and CDR2: SNHLY, FYNNEI. The CDR3 sequence: CASSEVQNSPLHF. The CDR3 region has the DNA TGTGCCAGCAGTGAAGTCCAGAATTCACCCCTCCACTTT. Complete variable domain (other parts from reference TRBV2 and TRBJ1-6): EPEVTQTPSHQVTQMGQEVILRCVPISNHLYFYWYRQILGQKVEFLVSFYNNEISEKSEIFDDQFSVERPDGSNFTLKIRSTKLEDSAMYFCASSEVQNSPLHFGNGTRLTVT.